These 11 T cell receptor beta chains came from one sample sequenced in a study of blood T cell repertoires in COVID-19. Generated by immunoSEQ multiplex PCR, the TCRdb table keeps only in-frame clones and is missing some. The table shows about 87,000 clones, with about 90% occurring only once. The source material was peripheral blood. These TCRs come from a man older than 75 with acute or convalescent COVID-19.

J is TRBJ2-1 and V is TRBV10-3, with D perhaps matching TRBD2 (5 bases). This CDR3 spans 16 amino acids. Between the trimmed V and J ends, which lost 0 bases and 4 bases, there was a span of 13 bases. CDR1 is ENHRY, CDR2 SYGVKD, per germline. The DNA for the CDR3 is TGTGCCATCAGTGAGTCGCCGGTGGAGCGGTACAATGAGCAGTTCTTC. It yields the protein CAISESPVERYNEQFF.

The chain has TRBV6-6 and TRBJ1-6; TRBD1 might be the D (6 bases). There are 13 residues in the CDR3. Trimming shortened V by 7 bases and J by 9 bases, and 13 bases separated the two germline ends. Germline-derived CDR1 and CDR2 are MNHNY and SVGAGI (reference sequence). CDR3 residues: CASTREQGSPLHF. Written as DNA, the CDR3 is TGTGCCAGCACTAGGGAACAGGGTTCACCCCTCCACTTT.

The rearrangement links TRBV7-8 to TRBJ1-5; D may be TRBD1 (6 bases). From germline, CDR1 is SGHVS and CDR2 FQNEAQ. V lost 5 bases and J lost 4, with 9 bases in between. The CDR3 is 13 residues long. Here the CDR3 reads CASSVTGNQPQHF. The CDR3, as DNA: TGTGCCAGCAGCGTAACAGGGAATCAGCCCCAGCATTTT. The whole variable domain, remainder taken from reference TRBV7-8 and TRBJ1-5, is GAGVSQSPRYKVAKRGQDVALRCDPISGHVSLFWYQQALGQGPEFLTYFQNEAQLDKSGLPSDRFFAERPEGSVSTLKIQRTQQEDSAVYLCASSVTGNQPQHFGDGTRLSIL.

The CDR3 DNA sequence: TGCAGCGTTGAACCTGCTTGGGGCGGTGGCTACACCTTC. This gives the protein CSVEPAWGGGYTF. The rearrangement joins TRBV29-1 to TRBJ1-2; the D gene is possibly TRBD1 (5 bases). This CDR3 region has 13 residues. CDR1 and CDR2 from the germline V gene are SQVTM and ANQGSEA. V shed 2 bases and J shed 7 bases, with 14 bases lying between them.

The chain uses TRBV11-2 and TRBJ1-4; TRBD1 is a possible D gene (6 bases). V gave up 6 bases and J gave up 7 bases, with 18 bases separating them. Germline V gene data show CDR1 as SGHAT and CDR2 as FQNNGV. The CDR3 sequence is 15 residues long. CDR3 in DNA: TGTGCCAGCAGGGTCCAGGGGCGAAGGGGTGAAAAACTGTTTTTT. This encodes CASRVQGRRGEKLFF.

This clone turned up a few times. The rearrangement links TRBV6-2 or TRBV6-3 to TRBJ1-1; D call uncertain. V lost 6 bases, J lost 4 bases, and 15 bases lay in between. The length of the CDR3 is 14 residues. Per the germline V gene, CDR1 is MNHEY and CDR2 is SVGEGT. In DNA, the CDR3 is TGTGCCAGCAGCCCGCAGAGGGCATCCACTGAAGCTTTCTTT. It is translated as CASSPQRASTEAFF.

This rearrangement joins TRBV18 to TRBJ1-2; 7 nucleotides align to TRBD1. Trimming removed 4 bases from V and 2 bases from J; junction bases left unmatched: 7. This CDR3 has 15 residues. Germline loops: CDR1 KGHSH, CDR2 LQKENI. CDR3 sequence reads: CASSLGTAYNYGYTF. CDR3 DNA: TGTGCCAGCTCACTCGGGACAGCGTACAACTATGGCTACACCTTC.

The J gene is TRBJ1-1, the V gene TRBV19, with a possible D match to TRBD1 (5 bases). V was cut by 4 bases and J by 0 bases, with 15 bases left in between. CDR3 length equals 16 residues. Germline CDR1 and CDR2: LNHDA and SQIVND (reference sequence). The CDR3 coding sequence is TGTGCCAGTAGTAAAGGGACTGAGGTCATGAACACTGAAGCTTTCTTT. Translation: CASSKGTEVMNTEAFF.

J is TRBJ2-5 and V is TRBV7-2, with TRBD2 as a possible D gene (6 bases). CDR3 length equals 15 residues. Germline V gene lookup returns CDR1 SGHTA and CDR2 FQGNSA. V dropped 4 bases and J dropped 4 bases, with 16 bases sitting between them. CDR3 sequence reads: CASSSDSSARETQYF. The CDR3 DNA sequence: TGTGCCAGCAGCTCAGACTCTAGCGCAAGAGAGACCCAGTACTTC. The complete variable domain, with remaining parts taken from reference TRBV7-2 and TRBJ2-5, reads GAGVSQSPSNKVTEKGKDVELRCDPISGHTALYWYRQSLGQGLEFLIYFQGNSAPDKSGLPSDRFSAERTGGSVSTLTIQRTQQEDSAVYLCASSSDSSARETQYFGPGTRLLVL.

The chain links TRBV7-2 to TRBJ2-5; D is unclear. The CDR3 is made up of 12 amino acids. The germline V gene has CDR1 SGHTA and CDR2 FQGNSA. The V end was cut by 5 bases, the J end by 4 bases, with 8 bases between. CDR3 residues: CASSRPGETQYF. CDR3 DNA sequence: TGTGCCAGCAGCCGTCCCGGAGAGACCCAGTACTTC.

The gene calls are TRBV29-1 and TRBJ1-2; D might be TRBD1 (6 bases). Per germline, CDR1 SQVTM and CDR2 ANQGSEA. V gave up 4 bases and J gave up 0 bases, with 6 bases separating them. This CDR3 is built from 12 residues. The DNA of the CDR3 is TGCAGCGTTGGGACAGCTAACTATGGCTACACCTTC. Its protein product is CSVGTANYGYTF.